Listed below are T cell receptor beta chains from one sample, sequenced in a study of blood T cell repertoires in COVID-19. This table comes from immunoSEQ multiplex PCR, and its TCRdb copy is limited to in-frame clones, with some not included. The table shows around 120,000 clones, with 79% occurring only once. The sequenced sample was peripheral blood. The receptors shown here come from a woman of 80 years or more with acute or convalescent COVID-19. Both conserved end residues are part of each CDR3. D genes are given only for firm matches. Clone size is shown for a subset of rows, as once, few, many or a class of expanded clone.

v_gene	abundance	d_gene	j_gene	CDR3nt	CDR3aa
TRBV7-2	-	TRBD2	TRBJ2-1	TGTGCCAGCAGCGCCCTAGCGGGGTGGTACAATGAGCAGTTCTTC	CASSALAGWYNEQFF
TRBV7-3	-	-	TRBJ1-2	TGTGCCAGCAGCTTAGACAGTTTCGTTGGCTACACCTTC	CASSLDSFVGYTF
TRBV5-4	-	-	TRBJ1-2	TGTGCCAGCAGCGGGTCCCTGGGGGCAGCGAACTATGGCTACACCTTC	CASSGSLGAANYGYTF
TRBV6-2/TRBV6-3	-	TRBD1	TRBJ1-3	TGTGCCAGCAGTCGGCCGGGACAGTCTCGAGACACCATATATTTT	CASSRPGQSRDTIYF
TRBV18	-	-	TRBJ1-1	TGTGCCAGCTCACCACCCCTGGCAGGGAGGGGTTTTGAAGCTTTCTTT	CASSPPLAGRGFEAFF
TRBV7-2	-	-	TRBJ1-1	TGTGCCAGCAGCTCGACAGAACCTGAAGCTTTCTTT	CASSSTEPEAFF
TRBV5-6	-	TRBD2	TRBJ2-7	TGTGCCAGCAGCTTCGCAGGCATAGCGGGGGAGCAGTACTTC	CASSFAGIAGEQYF
TRBV6-5	-	TRBD1	TRBJ1-2	TGTGCCAGCAGGGTTGGACAGGGCAACTATGGCTACACCTTC	CASRVGQGNYGYTF
TRBV3-1/TRBV3-2	once	TRBD1	TRBJ1-2	TGTGCCAGCAGCCAAGTTCTGGGACAGGGAGTCTCCGGCTGGGGCTACACCTTC	CASSQVLGQGVSGWGYTF
TRBV7-3	-	TRBD1	TRBJ2-5	TGTGCCAGCAGTCCGGGGACAGGGCGAGGGGAGACCCAGTACTTC	CASSPGTGRGETQYF
TRBV3-1/TRBV3-2	-	-	TRBJ2-3	TGTGCCAGCGGGGAGGCTAGTACTAGCACAGATACGCAGTATTTT	CASGEASTSTDTQYF
TRBV18	-	TRBD1	TRBJ1-5	TGTGCCAGCTCAGAATGGACAGGGCCGGATCAGCCCCAGCATTTT	CASSEWTGPDQPQHF